This T cell receptor (beta chain) appears in the sequencing data of a study of T cells in Graves' hyperthyroidism and ophthalmopathy. From germline, CDR1 is MDHEN and CDR2 SYDVKM. CDR3 size: 16 residues. There were TCR beta CDR3 regions amplified from RNA transcripts. TCR CDR3 regions were first amplified by RT-PCR with HTBI primers. TCRdb itself ran the multiplex PCR reads through MiXCR, one entry per CDR3 protein. Among hundreds of thousands of distinct CDR3 sequences listed, approximately 15% were seen once. PBMCs were derived from about 10 ml fresh peripheral blood. This clonotype was seen a handful of times. This could be a read error, since a much larger clone is one nucleotide away.

This chain links TRBV28 with TRBJ1-6; D might be TRBD1 (6 bases). This TCR was recovered from a woman in her late teens or twenties with Graves' hyperthyroidism that later progressed to Graves' ophthalmopathy. Material: blood. The CDR3 sequence is CGSSTGQLRGNSPLHF. For the CDR3, the DNA is TGTGGCAGCAGTACAGGACAGTTAAGAGGGAATTCACCCCTCCACTTT.